Given below is one TCR beta chain in context. The data derive from a study of blood T cell repertoires in COVID-19. Overall study: The cDNA or gDNA used as material had been derived from T cells, B-cell-depleted T cells, or PBMCs.

As originally analysed: Estimated nucleated cell counts came from reference gene primer amplification. Sequencing was performed with immunoSEQ multiplex PCR; in TCRdb, only in-frame clones are kept and a portion is missing. The V and J calls and the clone size are those of that table, but D and trimming were determined from the DNA. In the table there are around 200,000 clones, 65% to 85% of which are singletons. Sequenced material: peripheral blood. This TCR derives from a woman between 50 and 59 years old with acute or convalescent COVID-19.

CDR3 nucleotide sequence: TGTGCCAGCAGAAAAGGGACAGGGGGCCTAGCTGGGGCCAACGTCCTGACTTTC. Its translation is CASRKGTGGLAGANVLTF. The chain links TRBV28 to TRBJ2-6; TRBD1 aligns across 12 bases. The CDR3 runs to 18 residues. Germline CDR1 reads MDHEN; CDR2 reads SYDVKM. With V trimmed by 6 bases and J by 2 bases, 8 bases remained unmatched.